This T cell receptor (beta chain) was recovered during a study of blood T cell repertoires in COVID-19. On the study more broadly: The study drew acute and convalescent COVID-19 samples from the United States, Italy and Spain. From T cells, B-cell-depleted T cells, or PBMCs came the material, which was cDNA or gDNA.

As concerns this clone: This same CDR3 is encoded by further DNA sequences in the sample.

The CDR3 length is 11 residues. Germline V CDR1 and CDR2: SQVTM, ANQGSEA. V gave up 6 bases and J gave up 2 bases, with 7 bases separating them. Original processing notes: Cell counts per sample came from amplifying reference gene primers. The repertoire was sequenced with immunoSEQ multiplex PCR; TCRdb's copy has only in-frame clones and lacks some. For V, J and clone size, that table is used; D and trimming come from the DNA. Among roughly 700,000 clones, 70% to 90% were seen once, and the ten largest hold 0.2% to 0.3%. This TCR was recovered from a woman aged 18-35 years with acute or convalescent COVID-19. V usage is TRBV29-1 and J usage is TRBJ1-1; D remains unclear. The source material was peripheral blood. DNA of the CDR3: TGCAGCGTCGGGGTTAACACTGAAGCTTTCTTT. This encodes CSVGVNTEAFF.